Listed here are 9 T cell receptor beta chains from one sample, sequenced in a study of cytomegalovirus exposure and HLA in healthy donors. The method was immunoSEQ multiplex PCR; TCRdb's version includes in-frame clones alone and lacks a portion of them. The data hold over 200,000 clones, with around 90% observed a single time. The sample taken for sequencing was PBMCs. The origin of the receptors is a woman in her late teens or twenties in good health and CMV-seropositive.

The V gene is TRBV25-1, the J gene TRBJ2-7; 7 bases fit TRBD2. V lost 3 bases to trimming and J lost 3 bases; unmatched junction nucleotides: 5. CDR3 length equals 14 residues. Germline V gene data show CDR1 as MGHDK and CDR2 as SYGVNS. CDR3 nucleotide sequence: TGTGCCAGCAGTGAGGGGACGGGGGGCTACGAGCAGTACTTC. Its translation is CASSEGTGGYEQYF.

The sample holds one count of this clone. The J gene is TRBJ2-5, the V gene TRBV27; TRBD2 matches 14 bases. Losses at the gene ends were 6 bases for V and 0 bases for J; bases not matched to a gene: 3. CDR1 and CDR2 (germline): MNHEY, SMNVEV (reference sequence). This CDR3 has 16 amino acids. CDR3 amino acids: CASSRLAGGYQETQYF. CDR3 nucleotide sequence: TGTGCCAGCAGCCGACTAGCGGGAGGGTACCAAGAGACCCAGTACTTC.

The chain recombines TRBV30 with TRBJ2-2; tentatively, D is TRBD1 (6 bases). Trimming left V 0 bases short and J 4 bases short, with 12 bases between. This CDR3 is 15 amino acids long. Germline V CDR1 and CDR2: GTSNPN, SVGIG (reference sequence). CDR3 residues: CAWSVGQGSTGELFF. The CDR3 DNA follows: TGTGCCTGGAGTGTAGGGCAGGGGAGCACCGGGGAGCTGTTTTTT. The full variable domain, rest sourced from reference TRBV30 and TRBJ2-2, is SQTIHQWPATLVQPVGSPLSLECTVEGTSNPNLYWYRQAAGRGLQLLFYSVGIGQISSEVPQNLSASRPQDRQFILSSKKLLLSDSGFYLCAWSVGQGSTGELFFGEGSRLTVL.

The rearrangement links TRBV6-5 to TRBJ1-2; maybe TRBD1 (5 bases). Trimming took off 6 bases at V and 6 bases at J, with 20 bases between the two ends. The germline V gene has CDR1 MNHEY and CDR2 SVGAGI. CDR3 length: 15 amino acids. Here the CDR3 reads CASSYGAESADGYTF. The CDR3 DNA reads as TGTGCCAGCAGCTACGGGGCGGAGAGTGCCGATGGCTACACCTTC.

This chain joins TRBV28 and TRBJ2-7; D perhaps matches TRBD1 (6 bases). Germline V lookup: CDR1 MDHEN, CDR2 SYDVKM. V was trimmed by 6 bases and J by 6 bases, leaving 15 bases between them. The CDR3 has 13 amino acids. The CDR3: CASRVRGHGEQYF. The DNA of the CDR3 is TGTGCCAGCAGGGTAAGGGGACACGGCGAGCAGTACTTC.

The chain is built from TRBV6-6 and TRBJ2-1; 8 positions match TRBD1. J was trimmed by 2 bases and V by 6 bases; bases with no gene match: 9. Germline values: CDR1 MNHNY, CDR2 SVGAGI (reference sequence). The CDR3 loop spans 16 amino acids. This CDR3 is CASSPSGTGAYNEQFF. DNA of the CDR3: TGTGCCAGCAGCCCATCCGGGACAGGAGCCTACAATGAGCAGTTCTTC.

The rearrangement links TRBV2 to TRBJ1-2; D possibly corresponds to TRBD1 (6 bases). This CDR3 comprises 18 residues. V lost 8 bases, J lost 8 bases, and 33 bases lay in between. The germline V gene has CDR1 SNHLY and CDR2 FYNNEI. This CDR3 is CASRGALQGFSFLVGYTF. DNA of the CDR3: TGTGCCAGCCGGGGGGCCTTACAGGGTTTTTCATTTTTGGTCGGCTACACCTTC.

Details on this clone: This same CDR3 is encoded by further DNA sequences in the sample. V and J are TRBV27 and TRBJ2-1, with D hard to call. The length of the CDR3 is 13 residues. V lost 3 bases to trimming and J lost 0 bases, with 3 bases between them. Germline CDR1 and CDR2: MNHEY and SMNVEV (reference sequence). The CDR3 nucleotides read TGTGCCAGCAGTTTCCGCTCCTACAATGAGCAGTTCTTC. This sequence encodes CASSFRSYNEQFF.

This sequence joins TRBV7-9 and TRBJ2-1; D is undetermined. There are 14 residues in the CDR3. Deletions cut 0 bases from V and 9 bases from J, with 12 bases between. Germline-derived CDR1 and CDR2 are SEHNR and FQNEAQ (reference sequence). CDR3 sequence reads: CASSLAVSGGEQFF. The CDR3 coding sequence is TGTGCCAGCAGCTTAGCGGTTTCAGGTGGTGAGCAGTTCTTC.